This T cell receptor beta chain was identified during a study of glioma-infiltrating T cells (dated by TCRdb to about 2016). Notes on the research overall: Glioma tissue, non-neoplastic brain tissue and matched peripheral blood mononuclear cells were used as sources from which TCR alpha- and beta-chain repertoires were sequenced. Three low-grade glioma patients, roughly eight primary glioblastoma patients, and three non-glioma patients who contributed non-neoplastic brain tissue made up the paired cohort. Each tissue-infiltrating repertoire was compared with the same patient's peripheral blood repertoire to measure divergence between tissue and blood T-cell populations.

Results the study describes overall, beyond this receptor: Very few CDR3 sequences were found to be shared between tissue and blood, and this scarcity was attributed to high CDR3 diversity and limited sampling. The group comparisons were based on small numbers of patients: three non-neoplastic, three low-grade glioma and eight glioblastoma patients. VJ-independent divergence between tissue and blood was found to be below expectation in non-neoplastic patients but above expectation in all gliomas, particularly low-grade gliomas.

On this clonotype: Its target antigen remains unknown. There are no base qualities to consult, and no much larger clone falls within one base.

The iRepertoire nested amplicon-rescue multiplex PCR (arm-PCR) platform was used to amplify TCR alpha and beta CDR3 regions from RNA. The input for one-step reverse transcription and amplification was about 85-400 ng of either tissue mRNA or PBMC total RNA. After bead purification, a secondary multiplex PCR added Illumina adapters, and libraries were gel-purified between 200 and 400 bp. The libraries contained internal 6-nucleotide barcodes that were used for demultiplexing. The libraries were sequenced on an Illumina MiSeq using 2x220 or 2x250 nucleotide paired-end reads. The study's processing was this. FLASH 1.2.11 was used to merge paired reads, and BWA-MEM then aligned the reads to the GRCh37 human genome before TRA and TRB reads were extracted. An IMGT-derived reference of cassette sequences and CDR3 motifs, with pseudogenes included, was used for V and J assignment. Reads were translated in three frames, and productive CDR3s were defined as those with a C...FGXG motif and no stop codons. A clonotype was defined as a unique combination of a V-J cassette pair and a CDR3 amino acid sequence. Reads were filtered by Hamming distance, thresholded by each sample's sequence error rate in mapped regions. TCRdb reran the public reads through fastp at Q25 and MiXCR, keeping productive beta chains. When rows share a CDR3 protein, they turn into one entry using the most common DNA and genes. These V and J calls derive from TCRdb rather than the authors' analysis. The sample includes roughly 100,000 distinct CDR3 sequences, with around 29% observed a single time. Of the sample, 40% to 55% falls within the top ten clones.

The CDR3 numbers 15 residues from cysteine through phenylalanine. Only the CDR3 region is kept as DNA, spanning 45 bases read in frame from base 1. Based on the germline V gene, the CDR1 and CDR2 sequences are KGHDR and SFDVKD. The junction shows trimming of 3 bases on V and 10 bases on J, plus 20 bases between the germline ends. What was sequenced was glioma tissue, nonneoplastic brain tissue, or PBMCs (not recorded which). The chain employs TRBV24-1 and TRBJ2-5; a tentative D match to TRBD2 spans 6 bases. The TCR comes from a human donor with low-grade glioma or glioblastoma, undergoing nonglioma brain surgery, or in good health (not recorded which). The CDR3 amino acid sequence is: CATSDQQDFGGIQYF. Read as DNA, the sequence is TGTGCCACCAGTGATCAACAGGATTTTGGGGGGATCCAGTACTTC.